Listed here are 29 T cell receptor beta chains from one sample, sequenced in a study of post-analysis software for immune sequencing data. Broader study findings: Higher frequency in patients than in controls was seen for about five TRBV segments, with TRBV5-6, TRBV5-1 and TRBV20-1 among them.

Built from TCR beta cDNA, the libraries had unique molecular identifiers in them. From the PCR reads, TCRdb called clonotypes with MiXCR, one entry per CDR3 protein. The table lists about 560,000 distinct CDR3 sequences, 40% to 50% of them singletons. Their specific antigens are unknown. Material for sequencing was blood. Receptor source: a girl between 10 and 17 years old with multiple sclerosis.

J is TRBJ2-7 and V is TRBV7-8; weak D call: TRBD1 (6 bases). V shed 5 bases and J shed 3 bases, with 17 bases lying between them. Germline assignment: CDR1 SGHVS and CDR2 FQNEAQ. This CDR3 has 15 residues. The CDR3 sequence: CASSVPGTSSYEQYF. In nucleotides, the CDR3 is TGTGCCAGCAGCGTCCCCGGGACATCGAGCTACGAGCAGTACTTC. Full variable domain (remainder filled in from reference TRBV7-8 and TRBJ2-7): GAGVSQSPRYKVAKRGQDVALRCDPISGHVSLFWYQQALGQGPEFLTYFQNEAQLDKSGLPSDRFFAERPEGSVSTLKIQRTQQEDSAVYLCASSVPGTSSYEQYFGPGTRLTVT.

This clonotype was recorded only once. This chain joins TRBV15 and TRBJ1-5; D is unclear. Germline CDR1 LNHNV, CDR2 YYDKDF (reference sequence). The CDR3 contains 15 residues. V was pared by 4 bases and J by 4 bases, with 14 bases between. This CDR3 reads CATSIASDGNQPQHF. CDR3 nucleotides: TGTGCCACCAGCATAGCCTCCGACGGAAATCAGCCCCAGCATTTT.

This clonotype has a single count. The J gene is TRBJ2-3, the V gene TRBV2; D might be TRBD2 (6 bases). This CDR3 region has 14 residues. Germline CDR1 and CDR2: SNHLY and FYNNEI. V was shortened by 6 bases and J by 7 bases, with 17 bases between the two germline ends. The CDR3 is CASSRTEGKNTQYF. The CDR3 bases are TGTGCCAGCAGCCGAACGGAGGGAAAAAATACGCAGTATTTT. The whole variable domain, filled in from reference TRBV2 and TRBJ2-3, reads EPEVTQTPSHQVTQMGQEVILRCVPISNHLYFYWYRQILGQKVEFLVSFYNNEISEKSEIFDDQFSVERPDGSNFTLKIRSTKLEDSAMYFCASSRTEGKNTQYFGPGTRLTVL.

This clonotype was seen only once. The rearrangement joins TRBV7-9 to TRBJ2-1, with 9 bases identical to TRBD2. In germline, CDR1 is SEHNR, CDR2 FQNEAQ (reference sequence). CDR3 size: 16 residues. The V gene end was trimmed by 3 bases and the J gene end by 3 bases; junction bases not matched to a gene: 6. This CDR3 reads CASSFSSGEIYNEQFF. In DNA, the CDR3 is TGTGCCAGCAGCTTTTCTAGCGGGGAAATCTACAATGAGCAGTTCTTC.

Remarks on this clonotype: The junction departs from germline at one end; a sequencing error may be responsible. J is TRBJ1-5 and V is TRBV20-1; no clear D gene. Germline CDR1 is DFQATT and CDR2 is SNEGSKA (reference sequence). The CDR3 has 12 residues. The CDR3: CSASRGNQPRHF. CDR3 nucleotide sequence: TGCAGTGCTTCTAGAGGGAATCAGCCCCGGCATTTT.

The CDR3 DNA reads as TGTGCCGTCACCTCCTCGGCGTTAGATACGCAGTATTTT. This translates into CAVTSSALDTQYF. This sequence joins TRBV10-3 and TRBJ2-3, with D hard to call. Looked up from germline, CDR1 is ENHRY and CDR2 is SYGVKD. The CDR3 runs to 13 residues. Trimming removed 11 bases at V and 5 bases at J, with 17 bases between.

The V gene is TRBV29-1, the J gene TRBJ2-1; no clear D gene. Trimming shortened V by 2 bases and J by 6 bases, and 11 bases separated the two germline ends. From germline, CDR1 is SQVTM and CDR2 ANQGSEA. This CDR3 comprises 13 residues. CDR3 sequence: CSVEKGPVNEQFF. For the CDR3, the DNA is TGCAGCGTTGAAAAGGGCCCGGTCAATGAGCAGTTCTTC.

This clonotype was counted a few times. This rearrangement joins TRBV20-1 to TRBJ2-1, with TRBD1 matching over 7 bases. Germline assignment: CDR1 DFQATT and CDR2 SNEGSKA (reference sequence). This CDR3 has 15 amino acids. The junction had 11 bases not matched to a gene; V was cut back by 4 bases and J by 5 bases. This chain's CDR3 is CSATETGYLHNEQFF. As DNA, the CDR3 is TGCAGTGCTACCGAGACAGGGTACCTCCACAATGAGCAGTTCTTC.

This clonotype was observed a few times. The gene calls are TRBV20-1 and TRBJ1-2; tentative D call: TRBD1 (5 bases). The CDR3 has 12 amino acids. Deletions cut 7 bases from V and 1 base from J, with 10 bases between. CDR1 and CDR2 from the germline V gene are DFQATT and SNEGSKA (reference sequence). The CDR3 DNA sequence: TGCAGTGTCTCACAGGATAACTATGGCTACACCTTC. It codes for CSVSQDNYGYTF.

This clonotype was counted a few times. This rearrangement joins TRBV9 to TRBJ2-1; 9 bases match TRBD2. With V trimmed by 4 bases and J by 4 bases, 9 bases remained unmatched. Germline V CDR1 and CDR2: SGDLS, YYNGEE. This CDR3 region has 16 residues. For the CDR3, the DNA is TGTGCCAGCAGCCCCTCTCTAGCGGGGAGTTACAATGAGCAGTTCTTC. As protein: CASSPSLAGSYNEQFF.

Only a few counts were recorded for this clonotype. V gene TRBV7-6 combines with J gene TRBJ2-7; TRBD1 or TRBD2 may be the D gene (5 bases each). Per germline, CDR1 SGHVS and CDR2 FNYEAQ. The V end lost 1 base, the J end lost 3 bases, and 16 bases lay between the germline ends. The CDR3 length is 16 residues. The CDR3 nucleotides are TGTGCCAGCAGCTTAGGGGGCGGGCAGGGAAGCTACGAGCAGTACTTC. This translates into CASSLGGGQGSYEQYF.

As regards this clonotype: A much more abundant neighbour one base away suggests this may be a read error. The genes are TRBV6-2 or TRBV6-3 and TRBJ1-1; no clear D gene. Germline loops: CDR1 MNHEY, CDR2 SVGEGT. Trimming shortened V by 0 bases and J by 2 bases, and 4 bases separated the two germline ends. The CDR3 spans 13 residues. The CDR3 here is CASSYSDNTEAFF. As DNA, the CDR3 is TGTGCCAGCAGTTACTCGGACAACACTGAAGCTTTCTTT.

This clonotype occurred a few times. The CDR3 coding sequence is TGCGCCAGCAGCCTTTCGGGGCTCGTCTACGAGCAGTACTTC. It translates to CASSLSGLVYEQYF. The J gene is TRBJ2-7, the V gene TRBV5-1; possibly TRBD1 or TRBD2 for D (5 bases each). Between the trimmed V and J ends, which lost 4 bases and 3 bases, there was a span of 14 bases. CDR1 is SGHRS and CDR2 is YFSETQ in the germline V gene. The CDR3 is made up of 14 amino acids.

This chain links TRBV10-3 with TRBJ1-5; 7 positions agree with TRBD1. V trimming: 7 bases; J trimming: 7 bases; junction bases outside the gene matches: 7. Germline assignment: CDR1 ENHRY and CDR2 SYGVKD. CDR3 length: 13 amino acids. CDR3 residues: CAITDRAGQPQHF. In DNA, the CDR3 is TGTGCCATCACCGACAGGGCCGGCCAGCCCCAGCATTTT.

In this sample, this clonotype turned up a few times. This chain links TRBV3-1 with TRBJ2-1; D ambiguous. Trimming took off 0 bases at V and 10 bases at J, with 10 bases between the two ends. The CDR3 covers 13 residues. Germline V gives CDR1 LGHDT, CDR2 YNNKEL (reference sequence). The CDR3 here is CASSQDWLLEQFF. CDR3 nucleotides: TGTGCCAGCAGCCAAGATTGGCTTCTCGAGCAGTTCTTC.

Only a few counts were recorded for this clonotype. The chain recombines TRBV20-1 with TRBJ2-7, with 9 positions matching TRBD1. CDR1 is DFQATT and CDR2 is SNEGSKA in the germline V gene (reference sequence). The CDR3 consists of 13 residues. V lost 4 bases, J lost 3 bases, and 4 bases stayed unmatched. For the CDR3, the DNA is TGCAGTGCTACTCCGGGACAGGGCTACGAGCAGTACTTC. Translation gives CSATPGQGYEQYF.

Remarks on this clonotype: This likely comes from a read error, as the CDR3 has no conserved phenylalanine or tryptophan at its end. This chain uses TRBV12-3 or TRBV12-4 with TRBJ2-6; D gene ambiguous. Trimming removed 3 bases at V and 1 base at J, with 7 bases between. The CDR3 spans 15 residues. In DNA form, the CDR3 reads TGTGCCAGCAGTTTTTACAGATCTGGGGCCAACGTCCTGACTCTC. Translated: CASSFYRSGANVLTL.

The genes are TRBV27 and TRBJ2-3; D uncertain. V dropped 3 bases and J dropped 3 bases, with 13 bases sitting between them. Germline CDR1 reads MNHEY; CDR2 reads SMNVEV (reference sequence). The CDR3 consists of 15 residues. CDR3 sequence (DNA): TGTGCCAGCAGTTTTTACGTATCAGGAACAGATACGCAGTATTTT. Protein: CASSFYVSGTDTQYF.

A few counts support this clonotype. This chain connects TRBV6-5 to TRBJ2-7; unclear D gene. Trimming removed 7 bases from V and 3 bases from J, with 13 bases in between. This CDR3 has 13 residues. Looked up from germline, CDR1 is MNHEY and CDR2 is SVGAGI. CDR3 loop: CASTIRDGYEQYF. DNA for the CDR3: TGTGCCAGCACCATACGAGACGGCTACGAGCAGTACTTC.

The CDR3 nucleotides read TGCGCCAGCAGCCAAGGGGCAGTCTACAATGAGCAGTTCTTC. It is translated as CASSQGAVYNEQFF. The chain employs TRBV4-1 and TRBJ2-1; D remains ambiguous. V gave up 1 base and J gave up 3 bases, with 7 bases separating them. This CDR3 comprises 14 residues. Germline CDR1 MGHRA, CDR2 YSYEKL.

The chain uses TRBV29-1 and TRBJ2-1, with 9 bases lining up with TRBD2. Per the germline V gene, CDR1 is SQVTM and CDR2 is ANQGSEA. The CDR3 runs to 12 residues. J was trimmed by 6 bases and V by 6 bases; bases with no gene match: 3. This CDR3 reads CSVVSGSNEQFF. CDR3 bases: TGCAGCGTCGTTAGCGGGAGCAATGAGCAGTTCTTC.

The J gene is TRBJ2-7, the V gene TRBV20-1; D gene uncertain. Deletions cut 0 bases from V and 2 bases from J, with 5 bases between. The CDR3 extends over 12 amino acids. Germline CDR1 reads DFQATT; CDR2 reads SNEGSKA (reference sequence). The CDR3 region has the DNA TGCAGTGCTAGAGAATCGACCTACGAGCAGTACTTC. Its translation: CSARESTYEQYF.

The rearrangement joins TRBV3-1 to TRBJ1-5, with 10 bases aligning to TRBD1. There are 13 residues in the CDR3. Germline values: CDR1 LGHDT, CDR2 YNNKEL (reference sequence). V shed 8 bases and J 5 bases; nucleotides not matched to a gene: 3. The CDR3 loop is CASGGTGDQPQHF. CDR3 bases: TGTGCCAGCGGCGGGACAGGGGATCAGCCCCAGCATTTT.

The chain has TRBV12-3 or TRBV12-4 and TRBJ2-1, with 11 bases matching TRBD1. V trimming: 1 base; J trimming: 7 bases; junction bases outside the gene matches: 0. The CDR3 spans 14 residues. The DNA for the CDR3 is TGTGCCAGCAGTTTAGGGGACAGGGGGAATGAGCAGTTCTTC. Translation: CASSLGDRGNEQFF.

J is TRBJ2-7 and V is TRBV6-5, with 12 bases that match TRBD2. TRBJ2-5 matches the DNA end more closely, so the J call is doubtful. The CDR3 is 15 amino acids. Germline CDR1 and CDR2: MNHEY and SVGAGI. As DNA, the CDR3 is TGTGCCAGCAGTTCGACTAGCGGGGGAAGGGGGACCCAGTACTTC. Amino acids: CASSSTSGGRGTQYF.

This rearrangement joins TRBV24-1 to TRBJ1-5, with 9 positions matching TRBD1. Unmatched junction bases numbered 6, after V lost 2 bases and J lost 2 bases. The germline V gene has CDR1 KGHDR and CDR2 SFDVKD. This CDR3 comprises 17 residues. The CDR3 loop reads CATSDSGTGRGNQPQHF. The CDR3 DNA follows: TGTGCCACCAGTGATTCCGGGACAGGGAGGGGCAATCAGCCCCAGCATTTT.

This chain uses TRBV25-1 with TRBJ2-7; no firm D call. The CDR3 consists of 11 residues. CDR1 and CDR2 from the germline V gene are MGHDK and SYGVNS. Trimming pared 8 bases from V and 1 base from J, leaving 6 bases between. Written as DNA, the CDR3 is TGTGCCAGCGGTCGGTCCTACGAGCAGTACTTC. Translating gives CASGRSYEQYF.

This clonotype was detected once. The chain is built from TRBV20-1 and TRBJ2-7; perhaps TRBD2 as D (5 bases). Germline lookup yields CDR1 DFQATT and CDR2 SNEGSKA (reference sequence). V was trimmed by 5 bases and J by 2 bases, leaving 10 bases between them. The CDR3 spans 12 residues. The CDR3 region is CSAGPAAYEQYF. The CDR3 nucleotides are TGCAGTGCTGGTCCAGCGGCCTACGAGCAGTACTTC.

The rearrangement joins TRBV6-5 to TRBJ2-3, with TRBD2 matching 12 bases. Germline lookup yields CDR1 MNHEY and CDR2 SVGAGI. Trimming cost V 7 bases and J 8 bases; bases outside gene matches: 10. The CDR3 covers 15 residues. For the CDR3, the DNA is TGTGCCAGCACCTCGCTAGCGGGAGGGGCAGGTACGCAGTATTTT. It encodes CASTSLAGGAGTQYF.